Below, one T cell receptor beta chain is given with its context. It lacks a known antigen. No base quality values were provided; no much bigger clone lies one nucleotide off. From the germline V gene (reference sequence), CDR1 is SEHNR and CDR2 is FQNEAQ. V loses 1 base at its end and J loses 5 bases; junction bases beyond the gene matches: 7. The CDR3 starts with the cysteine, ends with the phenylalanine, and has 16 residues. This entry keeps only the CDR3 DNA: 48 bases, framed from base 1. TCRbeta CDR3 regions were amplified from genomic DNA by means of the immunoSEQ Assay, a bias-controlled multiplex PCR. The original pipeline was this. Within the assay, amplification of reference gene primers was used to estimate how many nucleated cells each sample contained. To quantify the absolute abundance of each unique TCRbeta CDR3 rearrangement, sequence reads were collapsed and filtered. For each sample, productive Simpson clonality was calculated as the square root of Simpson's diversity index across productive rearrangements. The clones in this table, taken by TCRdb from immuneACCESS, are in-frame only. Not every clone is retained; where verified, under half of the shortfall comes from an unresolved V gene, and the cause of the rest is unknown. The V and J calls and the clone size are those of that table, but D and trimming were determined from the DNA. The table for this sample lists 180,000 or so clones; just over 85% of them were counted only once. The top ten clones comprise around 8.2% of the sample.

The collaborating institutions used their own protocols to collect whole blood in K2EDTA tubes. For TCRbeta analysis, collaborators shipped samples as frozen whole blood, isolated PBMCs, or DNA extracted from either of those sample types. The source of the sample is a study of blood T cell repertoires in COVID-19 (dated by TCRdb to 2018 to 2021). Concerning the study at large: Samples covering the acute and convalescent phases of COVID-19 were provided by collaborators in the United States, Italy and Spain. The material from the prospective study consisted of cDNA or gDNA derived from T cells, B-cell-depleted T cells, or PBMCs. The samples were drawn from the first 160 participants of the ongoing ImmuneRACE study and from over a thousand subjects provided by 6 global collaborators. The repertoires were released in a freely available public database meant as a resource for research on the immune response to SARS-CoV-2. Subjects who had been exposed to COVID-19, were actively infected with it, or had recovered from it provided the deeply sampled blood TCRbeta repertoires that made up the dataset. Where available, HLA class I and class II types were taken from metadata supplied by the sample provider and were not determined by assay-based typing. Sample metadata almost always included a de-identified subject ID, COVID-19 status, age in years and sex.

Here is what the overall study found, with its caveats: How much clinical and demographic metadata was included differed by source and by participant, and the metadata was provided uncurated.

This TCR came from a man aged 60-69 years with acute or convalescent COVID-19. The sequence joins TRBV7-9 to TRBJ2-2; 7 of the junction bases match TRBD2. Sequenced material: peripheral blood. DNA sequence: TGTGCCAGCAGCTTAGGACTAGCCGTTTTAACCGGGGAGCTGTTTTTT. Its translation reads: CASSLGLAVLTGELFF.